This T cell receptor (beta chain) was documented in a study of T cell responses to AZD1222 COVID-19 vaccine. Using immunoSEQ multiplex PCR, the repertoire was profiled, and TCRdb retains in-frame clones only, with some absent. The repertoire holds over 100,000 clones, approximately 85% seen once, with roughly 12% in the top ten. Note on this clone: Its target is unknown.

Trimming stripped 0 bases from V and 3 bases from J, with 11 bases between. CDR1 is MNHEY, CDR2 SVGAGI, per germline. This CDR3 spans 15 amino acids. General study results and limits: The sample set comprised mostly white British donors with more females, and clonal diversity was possibly underestimated. The span of vaccine-associated CD4 TCRs extended across spike, with dominance at 160-218 and 743-854. AZD1222 recipients seropositive at baseline numbered only five or six. The breadth and depth of Spike-specific TCRs increased once two AZD1222 doses had been given.

This TCR derives from an adult in good health. The V call is TRBV6-5, the J call TRBJ1-2; D gene unclear. The sequences come from peripheral blood, collected on day 0 of MenACWY control vaccination. The CDR3 DNA reads TGTGCCAGCAGTTACTCGCCGACAAGCCACTATGGCTACACCTTC. This codes for CASSYSPTSHYGYTF.